This T cell receptor (beta chain) was captured in a study of blood T cell repertoires in COVID-19. Study-wide context: PBMCs, B-cell-depleted T cells, or T cells were the source of the cDNA or gDNA that made up the material.

From germline, CDR1 is LNHDA and CDR2 SQIVND (reference sequence). This CDR3 has 17 residues. After removal of 4 bases from V and 0 bases from J, the junction contained 4 bases not matched to a gene. Repertoires were generated with immunoSEQ multiplex PCR, while TCRdb's copy carries only in-frame clones and drops some. The data hold a few hundred thousand clones, with 88% observed a single time. The source of this sequence is a woman in her late teens or twenties who had been exposed to COVID-19. Sequencing was carried out using PBMCs or T cells enriched from blood (not recorded which). The chain links TRBV19 to TRBJ1-4; TRBD1 matches at 11 bases. This CDR3 is CASSNPGQGATNEKLFF. In DNA, the CDR3 is TGTGCCAGTAGTAATCCGGGACAGGGGGCAACTAATGAAAAACTGTTTTTT.